These 18 T cell receptor beta chains were all obtained from the same sample, sequenced in a study of OX40 agonist ivuxolimab in advanced cancers. The repertoire was sequenced with immunoSEQ multiplex PCR; TCRdb's copy has only in-frame clones and lacks some. In the table there are tens of thousands of clones, 80% to 95% of which are singletons. Sequencing used CD4+ or CD8+ T cells sorted from blood, obtained in a trial of the OX40 agonist ivuxolimab. All receptors derive from an adult with an advanced solid tumor such as melanoma, head and neck, liver or kidney cancer.

The V and J genes are TRBV10-3 and TRBJ2-5; D is possibly TRBD1 (5 bases). V was shortened by 5 bases and J by 5 bases, with 12 bases between the two germline ends. This CDR3 region has 13 residues. Germline-derived CDR1 and CDR2 are ENHRY and SYGVKD. CDR3 DNA sequence: TGTGCCATCAGTACACAGGAATTGGAGACCCAGTACTTC. This codes for CAISTQELETQYF.

This chain connects TRBV2 to TRBJ2-4, with 9 nucleotides matching TRBD2. Germline V gene sequence: CDR1 SNHLY, CDR2 FYNNEI. The CDR3 totals 16 residues. With V trimmed by 4 bases and J by 3 bases, 7 bases remained unmatched. As DNA, the CDR3 is TGTGCCAGCAGTGGTGTGGCGGGGGGGGACAAAAACATTCAGTACTTC. Its translation is CASSGVAGGDKNIQYF.

This chain joins TRBV4-1 and TRBJ1-6, with TRBD1 identical over 10 bases. J lost 10 bases, V lost 5 bases, and 8 bases had no gene match. CDR1 and CDR2 from the germline V gene are MGHRA and YSYEKL. This CDR3 spans 15 amino acids. The CDR3 DNA follows: TGCGCCAGCAGCGCACCGGGACAGGGGTGGTCACCCCTCCACTTT. This codes for CASSAPGQGWSPLHF.

The V and J genes are TRBV5-6 and TRBJ1-1, with a possible D match to TRBD1 (5 bases). V lost 0 bases to trimming and J lost 1 base, with 13 bases between them. In germline, CDR1 is SGHDT, CDR2 YYEEEE. The CDR3 is 16 amino acids. The CDR3: CASSLAPGDPNTEAFF. DNA of the CDR3: TGTGCCAGCAGCTTGGCCCCCGGGGACCCGAACACTGAAGCTTTCTTT.

The chain employs TRBV13 and TRBJ2-7; D ambiguous. The CDR3 extends over 13 amino acids. The germline V and J ends were trimmed by 8 bases and 2 bases, with 13 bases remaining between them. From germline, CDR1 is PRHDT and CDR2 FYEKMQ (reference sequence). CDR3 protein: CASALAPAYEQYF. The CDR3 DNA reads as TGTGCCAGCGCGCTGGCCCCCGCCTACGAGCAGTACTTC.

This chain joins TRBV28 and TRBJ2-5; 7 bases align to TRBD1. V trimming: 1 base; J trimming: 1 base; junction bases outside the gene matches: 3. From germline, CDR1 is MDHEN and CDR2 SYDVKM. The CDR3 spans 15 residues. CDR3: CASSLSYRGQETQYF. The CDR3 DNA reads TGTGCCAGCAGTTTATCCTACAGGGGCCAAGAGACCCAGTACTTC.

This chain links TRBV2 with TRBJ2-7, with 8 bases that match TRBD2. CDR1 is SNHLY, CDR2 FYNNEI, per germline. With V trimmed by 4 bases and J by 6 bases, 11 bases remained unmatched. The CDR3 is made up of 15 amino acids. The CDR3 spells CASSVHPGGAGEQYF. CDR3 bases: TGTGCCAGCAGTGTCCATCCCGGGGGGGCGGGCGAGCAGTACTTC. The full variable domain, in which reference TRBV2 and TRBJ2-7 provide the parts outside the CDR3, is EPEVTQTPSHQVTQMGQEVILRCVPISNHLYFYWYRQILGQKVEFLVSFYNNEISEKSEIFDDQFSVERPDGSNFTLKIRSTKLEDSAMYFCASSVHPGGAGEQYFGPGTRLTVT.

About this clone: The sample holds other DNA sequences that translate to the same CDR3. The CDR3 loop is CASSLSGGNTEAFF. The CDR3 nucleotides read TGTGCCAGCAGTTTATCAGGGGGGAACACTGAAGCTTTCTTT. V and J are TRBV27 and TRBJ1-1, with D tentatively TRBD1 (6 bases). The CDR3 covers 14 residues. The V and J ends lost 0 bases and 1 base respectively, with 6 bases between them. CDR1 and CDR2 (germline): MNHEY, SMNVEV (reference sequence).

V and J are TRBV11-2 and TRBJ1-3; D might be TRBD1 (6 bases). Germline CDR1 reads SGHAT; CDR2 reads FQNNGV. Trimming took off 5 bases at V and 0 bases at J, with 11 bases between the two ends. The CDR3 consists of 15 residues. The CDR3 DNA follows: TGTGCCAGCAGCGAAACAGGGTTCTCTGGAAACACCATATATTTT. It is translated as CASSETGFSGNTIYF.

The chain combines TRBV27 with TRBJ1-1; D gene uncertain. With 2 bases removed from V and 0 bases from J, the gap between germline ends came to 7 bases. The CDR3 extends over 14 amino acids. Germline V gives CDR1 MNHEY, CDR2 SMNVEV (reference sequence). The DNA of the CDR3 is TGTGCCAGCAGTTTAGCCAACATGAACACTGAAGCTTTCTTT. Protein sequence: CASSLANMNTEAFF.

V and J are TRBV11-2 and TRBJ1-4; D gene ambiguous. Germline V gene data show CDR1 as SGHAT and CDR2 as FQNNGV. This CDR3 is built from 16 residues. With 5 bases removed from V and 4 bases from J, the gap between germline ends came to 17 bases. The CDR3 coding sequence is TGTGCCAGCAGCCTGAACCCGGGCGGCGGTAATGAAAAACTGTTTTTT. As protein: CASSLNPGGGNEKLFF.

The genes are TRBV28 and TRBJ1-5; D is undetermined. This CDR3 has 14 amino acids. The germline CDR1 and CDR2 sequences are MDHEN and SYDVKM. Between the trimmed V and J ends, which lost 2 bases and 5 bases, there was a span of 10 bases. The CDR3 DNA follows: TGTGCCAGCAGTTTACCCCAGGCGGATCAGCCCCAGCATTTT. This translates into CASSLPQADQPQHF. The full variable domain, its missing parts supplied by reference TRBV28 and TRBJ1-5, is DVKVTQSSRYLVKRTGEKVFLECVQDMDHENMFWYRQDPGLGLRLIYFSYDVKMKEKGDIPEGYSVSREKKERFSLILESASTNQTSMYLCASSLPQADQPQHFGDGTRLSIL.

This chain uses TRBV19 with TRBJ2-6, with D hard to call. V lost 6 bases and J 4 bases, leaving 4 bases between the germline ends. The germline CDR1 and CDR2 sequences are LNHDA and SQIVND (reference sequence). CDR3 length equals 12 residues. The CDR3 DNA follows: TGTGCCAGTAGGGCCGGGGCCAACGTCCTGACTTTC. The encoded protein is CASRAGANVLTF.

This clone came up a few times. Here the CDR3 reads CASSLGAGVGETQYF. For the CDR3, the DNA is TGTGCCAGCAGCTTGGGAGCGGGGGTTGGAGAGACCCAGTACTTC. This chain links TRBV5-8 with TRBJ2-5; 8 positions match TRBD2. The CDR3 extends over 15 amino acids. V was pared by 0 bases and J by 4 bases, with 5 bases of the junction left unmatched. CDR1 and CDR2 from the germline V gene are SGHTS and YDEGEE.

V usage is TRBV7-6 and J usage is TRBJ1-1; D gene unclear. CDR1 and CDR2 from the germline V gene are SGHVS and FNYEAQ. V was clipped by 5 bases and J by 3 bases, with 10 bases between them. The CDR3 totals 13 residues. CDR3 nucleotide sequence: TGTGCCAGCAGCCCTATCTCGGACACTGAAGCTTTCTTT. Translation gives CASSPISDTEAFF.

The chain employs TRBV14 and TRBJ2-1; 11 nucleotides match TRBD1. J was trimmed by 0 bases and V by 0 bases; bases with no gene match: 13. The CDR3 covers 21 residues. Germline CDR1 reads SGHDN; CDR2 reads FVKESK. CDR3 in amino acids: CASSQDVGQGVIHTSYNEQFF. DNA for the CDR3: TGTGCCAGCAGCCAAGATGTGGGACAGGGGGTAATCCACACCTCCTACAATGAGCAGTTCTTC. Together with reference TRBV14 and TRBJ2-1, the CDR3 gives the full variable domain: EAGVTQFPSHSVIEKGQTVTLRCDPISGHDNLYWYRRVMGKEIKFLLHFVKESKQDESGMPNNRFLAERTGGTYSTLKVQPAELEDSGVYFCASSQDVGQGVIHTSYNEQFFGPGTRLTVL.

This rearrangement joins TRBV6-1 to TRBJ1-1; perhaps TRBD1 as D (5 bases). CDR3 length: 14 amino acids. The V gene lost 8 bases and the J gene lost 4 bases, with 17 bases spanning the gap. From germline, CDR1 is MNHNS and CDR2 SASEGT. CDR3 nucleotide sequence: TGTGCCAGCCTGCTGGGGACGAGACCCACTGAAGCTTTCTTT. It codes for CASLLGTRPTEAFF.

The chain carries TRBV28 and TRBJ2-3, with D maybe TRBD2 (6 bases). Germline assignment: CDR1 MDHEN and CDR2 SYDVKM. The CDR3 sequence is 14 residues long. With 3 bases removed from V and 1 base from J, the gap between germline ends came to 8 bases. CDR3 region: CASSFPGGTDTQYF. The CDR3 DNA reads TGTGCCAGCAGTTTCCCGGGGGGCACAGATACGCAGTATTTT.